This T cell receptor (beta chain) was sequenced for a study of shared clonotypes between healthy human individuals. For the study at large: With ages of 18 to 49, the donors were two women and a few men. Study results and limitations: The rarefaction results pointed to incomplete sorted-subset sequencing despite large depth.

There are 12 residues in the CDR3. V was clipped by 7 bases and J by 5 bases, with 12 bases between them. Germline CDR1 and CDR2: SGHTA and FQGTGA. A note on this clone: Antigen: not known.

Clones were sequenced by immunoSEQ multiplex PCR, and TCRdb holds only the in-frame ones, with some missing. The sample shows 1,500,000 or so clones, just under 99% of them seen only once. The chain couples TRBV7-3 to TRBJ2-7; possible D gene TRBD2, 6 bases. This clonotype was obtained from a man aged 25-40 years in good health. The sample comprised naive CD4+ T cells sorted from blood. Subset meaning: CD45RA+ positively selected. CDR3 protein: CASKEGSDEQYF. The CDR3 bases are TGTGCCAGCAAGGAGGGGAGCGACGAGCAGTACTTC.